The entry that follows covers one T cell receptor (beta chain) sequence. This sample stems from a study of CD8 T cells in Susac syndrome. About the study: Of the sequenced Susac syndrome patients, six had active disease and eight or nine were in remission.

Random hexamers served to reverse transcribe roughly 0.45 to 1 ug RNA. By means of immunoSEQ multiplex PCR, TCR beta CDR3 spanning 54 Vbeta and 13 Jbeta underwent amplification. MiXCR, run by TCRdb on the immunoSEQ multiplex PCR reads, gives a single entry per CDR3 protein. The sample lists about 210,000 distinct CDR3 sequences, about 95% occurring once. Germline V lookup: CDR1 ENHRY, CDR2 SYGVKD. The junction had 3 bases not matched to a gene; V was cut back by 2 bases and J by 8 bases. This CDR3 region has 13 residues. The V call is TRBV10-3, the J call TRBJ1-1, with TRBD1 matching over 9 bases. The material sequenced was CD4+ T cells from PBMCs. The clonotype was recovered from a human donor with Susac syndrome. CDR3 nucleotides: TGTGCCATCAGTGAGGGGACAGGGTCCGAAGCTTTCTTT. Its translation is CAISEGTGSEAFF.